This T cell receptor (beta chain) was captured by sequencing in a study of read filtering for tumor transcriptome and immune sequencing. Background on the study: The cohort had 17 to 20 men and about 15 women aged about 47 to 80, mean about 68 years. Transcriptome libraries were built from DNase-treated RNA. Study observations and caveats: About four fifths of IR-seq clonotypes had one read, totaling around 3.5% of reads; RNA-seq: about 70% and 40%. Sorted CD138-negative bone marrow cells were not purified T cells.

For this clonotype: Its antigen is not known. A read error likely explains this, since a far larger clone differs by one base.

This library used 300 to 500 ng RNA and molecular barcoded adaptors spanning alpha/delta and beta/gamma chains. TCRdb called the reads again in MiXCR, with one record for every CDR3 protein. The sample consists of roughly 69,000 distinct CDR3 sequences, over 11% of them appearing once. Deletions cut 4 bases from V and 6 bases from J, with 25 bases between. The CDR3 contains 18 residues. Germline V lookup: CDR1 SGHTA, CDR2 FQGNSA. The specimen was a population of CD138-negative cells sorted from bone marrow. The TCR sequence derives from a donor aged 40 or over with multiple myeloma. V usage is TRBV7-2 and J usage is TRBJ2-1; possibly TRBD1 or TRBD2 for D (6 bases each). The CDR3 reads CASSSLGGTGALGNEQFF. CDR3 DNA sequence: TGTGCCAGCAGCTCACTAGGAGGAACGGGGGCCCTTGGCAATGAGCAGTTCTTC.